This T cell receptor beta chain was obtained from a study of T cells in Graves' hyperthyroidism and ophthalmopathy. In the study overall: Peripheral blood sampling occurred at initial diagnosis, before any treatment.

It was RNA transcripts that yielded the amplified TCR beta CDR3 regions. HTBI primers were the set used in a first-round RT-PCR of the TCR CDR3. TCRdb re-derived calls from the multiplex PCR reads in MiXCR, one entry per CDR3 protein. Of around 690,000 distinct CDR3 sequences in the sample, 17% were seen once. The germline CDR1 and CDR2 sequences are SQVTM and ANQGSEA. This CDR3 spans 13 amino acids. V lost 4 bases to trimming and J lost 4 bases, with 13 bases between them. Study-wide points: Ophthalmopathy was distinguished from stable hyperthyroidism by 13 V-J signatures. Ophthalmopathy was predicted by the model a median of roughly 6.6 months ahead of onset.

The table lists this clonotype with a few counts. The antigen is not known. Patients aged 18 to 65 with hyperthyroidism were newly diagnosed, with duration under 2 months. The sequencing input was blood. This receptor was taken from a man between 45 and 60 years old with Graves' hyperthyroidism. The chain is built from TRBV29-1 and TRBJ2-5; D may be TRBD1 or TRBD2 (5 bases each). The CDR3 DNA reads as TGCAGCGTTGGAAGGGACCCCGGAGAGACCCAGTACTTC. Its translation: CSVGRDPGETQYF.